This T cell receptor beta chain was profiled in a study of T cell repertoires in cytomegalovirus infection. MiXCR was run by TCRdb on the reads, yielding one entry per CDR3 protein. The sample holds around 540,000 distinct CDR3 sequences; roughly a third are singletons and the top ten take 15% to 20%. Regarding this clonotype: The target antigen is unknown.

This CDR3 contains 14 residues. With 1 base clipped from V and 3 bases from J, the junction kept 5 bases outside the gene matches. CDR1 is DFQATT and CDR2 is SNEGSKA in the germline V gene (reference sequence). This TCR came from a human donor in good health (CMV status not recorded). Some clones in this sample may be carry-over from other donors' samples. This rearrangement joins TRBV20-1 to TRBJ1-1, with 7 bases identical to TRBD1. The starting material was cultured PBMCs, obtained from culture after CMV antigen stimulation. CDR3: CSARASTGYTEAFF. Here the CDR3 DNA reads TGCAGTGCTAGAGCTTCGACAGGGTACACTGAAGCTTTCTTT.